A single sample is the source of the 2 T cell receptor beta chains below, sequenced in a study of blood T cell repertoires in COVID-19. The protocol was immunoSEQ multiplex PCR, while the TCRdb copy is restricted to in-frame clones and leaves out a portion. The data show over 450,000 clones, 75% to 90% seen once. Specimen: peripheral blood. The receptors stem from a man aged 18 to 30 with COVID-19, enrolled during active disease.

This clone was observed once. This chain joins TRBV3-1 (or the pseudogene TRBV3-2) and TRBJ2-3, with 9 bases that match TRBD1. From germline, CDR1 is LGHDT and CDR2 YNNKEL (reference sequence). The CDR3 covers 15 residues. V lost 0 bases to trimming and J lost 3 bases; unmatched junction nucleotides: 1. CDR3 sequence (DNA): TGTGCCAGCAGCCAAGAGGGGACAGGGACAGATACGCAGTATTTT. Translation gives CASSQEGTGTDTQYF.

This chain joins TRBV4-1 and TRBJ1-2, with D hard to call. Germline V lookup: CDR1 MGHRA, CDR2 YSYEKL. Between the trimmed V and J ends, which lost 1 base and 7 bases, there was a span of 19 bases. This CDR3 region has 16 residues. CDR3: CASSQGPDSVWAGYTF. DNA of the CDR3: TGCGCCAGCAGCCAAGGGCCGGATAGCGTCTGGGCTGGCTACACCTTC.